This entry features one T cell receptor (beta chain) sequence. This clone was detected only a few times. The antigen it recognizes is unknown. Base quality data are lacking; no much larger clone is found one base away. The record originates from a study of cytomegalovirus exposure and HLA in healthy donors (dated by TCRdb to the late 2010s). About the study as a whole: An earlier analysis of several hundred of the donors reported 250 to 300 Gb of sequence data and some 100 million unique TCR beta sequences from around 200 million T cells. Both class I and class II loci were covered by HLA typing, at four-digit resolution. A later genetic analysis took genome-wide SNP genotypes for about three fifths of the 666 donors and used that subset as a discovery cohort. The number of typed donors differed by locus: roughly 629-630 for A, B, C, DRB1 and DQB1; some 500 for DQA1; some 590 for DPA1; and roughly 490 for DPB1. A later analysis re-analyzed previously published TCR beta repertoires from approximately 670 donors and added high-resolution HLA genotyping to study TCR occurrence patterns. The later analysis used no new phenotypic data to find candidate immune exposures, relying instead on TCR beta sequences and their occurrence across donors. Donor age, sex, ethnicity and CMV serostatus were compiled together with the repertoire data. The study was designed to test whether signatures of past pathogen exposure could be identified by cataloging public T cell receptors. In addition to the first cohort of 500 to 850 subjects, a separate validation cohort of 120 different subjects was used. Several DR-DQ haplotypes were treated as single units for association and clustering because of strong linkage in the cohort. To decide whether each TCR beta V gene segment behaved as functional or pseudogenic, an earlier analysis of nearly 600 of the donors relied on high-throughput TCR beta sequencing. Among some 400 genotyped donors of the cohort, an average of around 240,000 unique TCR beta nucleotide sequences were sequenced per donor, about a sixth of them non-productive. High-throughput TCR immunosequencing, statistical association of individual TCRs with disease status, and machine learning were combined to predict cytomegalovirus infection status. All discovery cohort repertoires had been generated using a single sequencing platform. Among the roughly 380 genotyped donors, approximately 77% belonged to the genetic ancestry cluster associated with self-reported Caucasian donors. An early release that covered several hundred HLA-typed donors contained approximately 320 gigabases of sequencing data and tens of millions of unique TCR sequences. Using immunosequencing, the study profiled T cell repertoires from about 650 subjects and related those repertoires to cytomegalovirus serostatus.

The cohort was made up of several hundred healthy bone marrow donors. At the time of sampling, all cohort members were nominally healthy, though unrecorded immune exposures were likely present. The donor was CMV seropositive and was included in the group of 300 or so seropositive cohort members. A peripheral blood sample was collected from each donor, and TCR beta sequencing was performed on peripheral blood mononuclear cells. Genomic DNA extraction from the blood cell samples was performed with the Qiagen DNeasy Blood Extraction Kit. Trimmed from V: 3 bases; trimmed from J: 3 bases; junction bases lacking a gene match: 8. The CDR3 runs 16 residues from the cysteine to the phenylalanine. Only the CDR3 DNA is retained, 48 bases long and in frame from the first base. CDR1 MDHEN and CDR2 SYDVKM are derived from the germline V gene. Library creation used the immunoSEQ multiplex PCR assay. For the multiplex PCR, a mixture combining 60 forward primers for TCR Vbeta segments and 13 reverse primers for TCR Jbeta segments was used. A multiplex PCR assay on genomic DNA amplified the CDR3 region of rearranged TCR beta genes. On the Illumina HiSeq System, the amplified TCR beta libraries were sequenced as 87-base-pair reads. On the authors' methods: Across the 500 to 850 repertoires, a later analysis counted around 80 million unique TCR beta chains, roughly 11 million of which were shared by at least two donors. A nearest-neighbor algorithm error-corrected the raw reads and collapsed the reads into unique sequences, merging closely related sequences to remove PCR and sequencing errors. Alignment of CDR3 sequences to IMGT reference sequences was used to assign V, D and J gene segments. Each retained sequence needed at least a six-nucleotide match to both a V gene segment and a J gene segment. Rearrangements were called productive when the CDR3 lacked stop codons and stayed in frame with V and J; all others were non-productive. CDR3 was defined by IMGT convention, running from the second conserved V-encoded cysteine to the conserved J-encoded phenylalanine. Sequences without an unambiguous match to a single V gene segment were excluded from the earlier analysis of 450 to 650 of the donors. In an earlier analysis of approximately 610 of the donors, V segments were called functional above 56.7% productive rearrangements and were called segregating when the between-donor standard deviation exceeded 5%. To diagnose cytomegalovirus status from the catalog of TCR beta chain sequences, a statistical classification framework was built. In a later analysis, V and J genes were assigned by comparing TCR nucleotide sequences against IMGT/GENE-DB human TR gene sequences. In a later analysis, CDR3 sequences and most-parsimonious VDJ recombination scenarios were assigned using the TCRdist pipeline. In a later analysis, each TCR beta chain was defined by its CDR3 amino acid sequence together with its V-gene family, and reads without a unique V-gene family were excluded. As a way to deal with suspected cross-contamination and a sequencing artifact, a later analysis dropped 450 to 700 nucleotide sequences that were highly shared and had low generation probability. In a later analysis, a clonal expansion index for each public chain was calculated from normalized within-repertoire ranks of inferred template counts. In a later analysis, generation probabilities were computed with a VDJ recombination model fitted to out-of-frame rearrangements, and the resulting probabilities were checked against IGoR. In a later analysis, hypergeometric tests were used to score TCR-TCR, TCR-HLA and TCR-CMV co-occurrence, with a repertoire-size bias correction applied to TCR pairs. False discovery rates were estimated in a later analysis by permuting HLA or CMV assignments 20 times. In a later analysis, co-occurring TCRs were grouped using DBSCAN, and TCRdist sequence similarity was added for clustering within HLA-allele-positive subsets. For co-occurrence clustering, repertoires with fewer than 30,000 or more than 120,000 public chains were excluded, along with 5 or 6 repertoires with anomalous nucleotide sharing. This is the immuneACCESS table as TCRdb keeps it, with only in-frame sequences that have V and J called. A part of the clones is gone; compared with another copy, unresolved V genes explain less than half, and the rest is unexplained. Clonal size and the V and J genes are those of that table, whereas D and trimming came from the DNA. Recorded for this sample are about 130,000 clones; 80% to 90% of them occurred a single time. Clones ranked in the top ten supply 11% of the sample.

Here is what the overall study found, with its caveats: The sequencing pipeline was judged likely to have produced a cluster of highly shared sequence variants as a technical artifact. In a later analysis, the rate of TCR association differed among HLA loci, with DRB1 alleles having the most associated TCRs and HLA-C alleles having the fewest. Linkage disequilibrium might explain the correlated functional status among segregating V segments, but an unknown experimental factor could not be ruled out. Three of the identified cytomegalovirus-associated TCR beta chains were confirmed in vitro to be specific for cytomegalovirus antigens. In a later analysis, most CMV-associated TCR beta chains were found to appear HLA-restricted, with HLA associations seemingly driven largely by CMV exposure. Compared with equally common non-associated chains, HLA-associated TCR beta chains in a later analysis were more clonally expanded and had lower generation probabilities. A later genetic analysis reported fewer N-insertions in productive TCRs among donors in an Asian-associated ancestry cluster than the roughly 650-donor mean. A total of fewer than 200 TCR beta chains were listed by the study as associated with cytomegalovirus. Because HLA typing was unavailable for some donors at each locus, only the typed subset was used in association tests. At a false discovery rate of 0.05, a later analysis linked 16,951 TCR beta sequences to specific HLA alleles. In a later genetic analysis, a missense DCLRE1C variant was associated with V-gene and J-gene trimming of TCR beta chains, and the association was replicated in an independent cohort. A further reported finding was that TCR beta sequences accurately predicted the HLA-A and HLA-B alleles for most subjects in the first cohort. The presence/absence analyses assumed that sequencing depth was roughly uniform across donors, and that assumption may not be true. In a later analysis, several top co-occurrence clusters were reported to appear linked to parvovirus B19, influenza, CMV and Epstein-Barr virus. In an earlier analysis of about 550 of the donors, most TCR beta V segments were observed in productive rearrangements about 87% or about 30% of the time, broadly matching IMGT annotations. The earlier analysis of approximately 540 of the donors excluded 15 to 20 rarely observed V segments, including chromosome 9 orphons, because counts were too low. The only immune exposure information available for the cohort was CMV serostatus. Some IMGT-functional V segments, including TRBV6-2 and TRBV6-3, could not be told apart with the 87-base-pair reads, so those segments were excluded. Cytomegalovirus status was reported to be diagnosed by the classifier with high specificity and sensitivity in both the original and validation cohorts. According to the authors, the approach could potentially be generalized to other disease states and immunological phenotypes. Only TCR beta chains were sequenced in this cohort, and the absence of alpha or paired-chain data limited detectable features. Strong co-occurrence of HLA alleles, especially DR and DQ, made assigning TCR associations to individual alleles difficult. Most TCR sequences were observed very rarely across donors, whereas some public TCRs were present in many individuals.

The sequence derives from a male donor in good health and CMV-seropositive. In this chain, TRBV28 is recombined with TRBJ2-3; 8 bases in the junction line up with TRBD1. Material: PBMCs. The sequenced DNA is TGTGCCAGCAGTTTCAGGCCAGGGGGCAATACAGATACGCAGTATTTT. Its protein reads: CASSFRPGGNTDTQYF.